One T cell receptor (beta chain) is described in this entry. PCR was performed using 60 Vbeta and 13 Jbeta primers. Clones were read by immunoSEQ multiplex PCR, and TCRdb kept only the in-frame ones, dropping some. The table records 120,000 to 150,000 clones, about 80% of them present only once. The data are from a study of cytomegalovirus exposure and HLA in healthy donors. CDR1 is SGHTA and CDR2 is FQGNSA in the germline V gene. V shed 8 bases and J shed 7 bases, with 21 bases lying between them. There are 15 residues in the CDR3. The sequence derives from a man in his thirties or forties in good health and CMV-seropositive. The chain combines TRBV7-2 with TRBJ2-1; D perhaps matches TRBD2 (6 bases). The sequenced sample was PBMCs. The CDR3 region has the DNA TGTGCCAGCGGATTCACTAGCCGTGATCTAAATGAGCAGTTCTTC. Translation: CASGFTSRDLNEQFF.